What follows are 6 T cell receptor beta chains derived from one specimen sequenced in a study of T cell changes during pregnancy in multiple sclerosis. Sequencing used immunoSEQ multiplex PCR; TCRdb keeps in-frame clones, though not all of them. The sample has almost 35,000 clones, approximately 90% seen once. The sample was peripheral blood, taken in the second trimester of pregnancy. These receptors were collected from a female donor in good health, enrolled as a control in a pregnancy study.

The V gene is TRBV5-3, the J gene TRBJ2-7, with 8 positions matching TRBD2. TRBV5-3 is known as an ORF, though its function is uncertain. Trimming cost V 5 bases and J 13 bases; bases outside gene matches: 17. The CDR3 has 14 amino acids. The CDR3 loop is CARRTSLLAGGRYF. In DNA form, the CDR3 reads TGTGCCAGAAGAACCTCTCTTCTGGCGGGAGGTCGTTACTTC.

V gene TRBV2 combines with J gene TRBJ2-7, with 12 bases that match TRBD2. Germline V gene sequence: CDR1 SNHLY, CDR2 FYNNEI. The V gene end was trimmed by 5 bases and the J gene end by 4 bases; junction bases not matched to a gene: 15. The length of the CDR3 is 18 residues. CDR3 DNA: TGTGCCAGCAGTTTGCCTTGGACTAGCGGGGCCCTTAAATACGAGCAGTACTTC. The encoded protein is CASSLPWTSGALKYEQYF.

This chain uses TRBV5-5 with TRBJ1-2; 7 bases fit TRBD1. V was clipped by 0 bases and J by 8 bases; unmatched bases: 10. Germline V gene lookup returns CDR1 SGHKS and CDR2 YYEKEE (reference sequence). The CDR3 runs to 15 residues. The CDR3 reads CASSLGSGGYDGYTF. As DNA, the CDR3 is TGTGCCAGCAGCTTGGGTTCAGGGGGTTATGACGGCTACACCTTC.

This chain joins TRBV4-1 and TRBJ2-1; TRBD2 aligns across 10 bases. This CDR3 spans 16 amino acids. CDR1 is MGHRA, CDR2 YSYEKL, per germline. Losses at the gene ends were 4 bases for V and 7 bases for J; bases not matched to a gene: 10. Here the CDR3 reads CASSPYSSGRENEQFF. CDR3 DNA sequence: TGCGCCAGCAGCCCCTATTCTAGCGGGAGAGAGAATGAGCAGTTCTTC.

V usage is TRBV18 and J usage is TRBJ2-3; 13 bases agree with TRBD2. Germline CDR1 reads KGHSH; CDR2 reads LQKENI. The trim removed 1 base at V and 3 bases at J, leaving 1 base unmatched. The CDR3 has 16 residues. The CDR3 loop is CASSPQGLAGTDTQYF. In DNA, the CDR3 is TGTGCCAGCTCACCACAGGGACTAGCGGGAACAGATACGCAGTATTTT.

This clone appeared a few times. V and J are TRBV27 and TRBJ1-1; no definite D call. V shed 2 bases and J shed 2 bases, with 9 bases lying between them. The CDR3 runs to 14 residues. Germline V gives CDR1 MNHEY, CDR2 SMNVEV (reference sequence). CDR3 in DNA: TGTGCCAGCAGTTTAGGAGGACCTAACACTGAAGCTTTCTTT. Its translation: CASSLGGPNTEAFF.